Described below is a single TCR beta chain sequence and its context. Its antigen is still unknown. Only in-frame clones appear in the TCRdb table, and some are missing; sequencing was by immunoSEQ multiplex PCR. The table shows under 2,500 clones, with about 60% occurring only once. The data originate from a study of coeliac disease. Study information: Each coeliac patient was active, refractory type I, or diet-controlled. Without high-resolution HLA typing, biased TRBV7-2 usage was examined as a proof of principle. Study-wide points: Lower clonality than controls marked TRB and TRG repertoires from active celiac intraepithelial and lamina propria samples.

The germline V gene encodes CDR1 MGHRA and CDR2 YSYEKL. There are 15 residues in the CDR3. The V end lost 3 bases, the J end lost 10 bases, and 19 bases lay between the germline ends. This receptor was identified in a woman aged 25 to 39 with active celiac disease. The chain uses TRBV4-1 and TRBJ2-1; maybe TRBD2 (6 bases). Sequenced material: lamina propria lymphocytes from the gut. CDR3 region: CASSQSGTPVREQFF. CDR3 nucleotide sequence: TGCGCCAGCAGCCAGTCCGGGACTCCGGTTAGGGAGCAGTTCTTC.